Each of the 20 T cell receptor beta chains below was sequenced from the same sample in a study of blood T cell repertoires in COVID-19 (dated by TCRdb to 2018 to 2021). Libraries were constructed by the immunoSEQ multiplex PCR assay. TCRdb mirrors the immuneACCESS table, restricted to in-frame sequences. Some clones are absent from its copies; in checked studies, under half trace to an unresolved V gene, and the reason for the others is unknown. Within this sample are over 200,000 clones, with around 86% of them counted one time only. The top ten constitute 15% to 19% of the sample. Material for sequencing was PBMCs or T cells enriched from blood (not recorded which). The receptors were sampled from a man aged 18 to 29 who had recovered from COVID-19.

The chain couples TRBV30 to TRBJ2-1; D could derive from TRBD1 or TRBD2 (7 bases each). Germline V gives CDR1 GTSNPN, CDR2 SVGIG (reference sequence). V dropped 5 bases and J dropped 9 bases, with 20 bases sitting between them. The CDR3 length is 14 residues. DNA for the CDR3: TGTGCCTGGGACAGGGCCGCTCGCGGGAGTGAGCAGTTCTTC. It specifies CAWDRAARGSEQFF.

The sample holds one count of this clone. The gene calls are TRBV10-2 and TRBJ1-6; a weak D match, TRBD1 (6 bases). CDR1 WSHSY and CDR2 SAAADI come from the germline V gene. The CDR3 covers 14 residues. V was trimmed by 6 bases and J by 9 bases, leaving 15 bases between them. This chain's CDR3 is CASREQGVGSPLHF. The DNA for the CDR3 is TGCGCCAGCAGAGAACAGGGCGTAGGTTCACCCCTCCACTTT.

This chain connects TRBV5-4 to TRBJ2-5; the D gene is possibly TRBD2 (5 bases). Trimming removed 0 bases at V and 9 bases at J, with 12 bases between. This CDR3 spans 13 amino acids. Looked up from germline, CDR1 is SGHNT and CDR2 is YYREEE (reference sequence). DNA of the CDR3: TGTGCCAGCAGCTTGGATTTAGAGGGAGCCCAGTACTTC. This codes for CASSLDLEGAQYF. Drawing the rest from reference TRBV5-4 and TRBJ2-5, the complete variable domain is ETGVTQSPTHLIKTRGQQVTLRCSSQSGHNTVSWYQQALGQGPQFIFQYYREEENGRGNFPPRFSGLQFPNYSSELNVNALELDDSALYLCASSLDLEGAQYFGPGTRLLVL.

The V call is TRBV19, the J call TRBJ1-1; the D is unclear. V gave up 5 bases and J gave up 2 bases, with 12 bases separating them. The V gene's germline CDR1 is LNHDA and CDR2 SQIVND (reference sequence). The CDR3 is made up of 14 amino acids. In DNA form, the CDR3 reads TGTGCCAGTAGTCCGCCGGGAGGCAACACTGAAGCTTTCTTT. This gives the protein CASSPPGGNTEAFF. The full variable domain, completed using reference TRBV19 and TRBJ1-1, is DGGITQSPKYLFRKEGQNVTLSCEQNLNHDAMYWYRQDPGQGLRLIYYSQIVNDFQKGDIAEGYSVSREKKESFPLTVTSAQKNPTAFYLCASSPPGGNTEAFFGQGTRLTVV.

The chain carries TRBV11-2 and TRBJ2-7, with 8 bases matching TRBD1. V was clipped by 9 bases and J by 5 bases; unmatched bases: 6. The germline gives CDR1 SGHAT, CDR2 FQNNGV. CDR3 length: 12 amino acids. This CDR3 reads CARTGELDEQYF. DNA of the CDR3: TGTGCCAGGACAGGGGAGCTCGACGAGCAGTACTTC.

This chain joins TRBV6-4 and TRBJ2-1; 9 bases match TRBD1. Germline V gene lookup returns CDR1 MRHNA and CDR2 SNTAGT. V was pared by 5 bases and J by 6 bases, with 14 bases of the junction left unmatched. The CDR3 consists of 17 residues. Here the CDR3 DNA reads TGTGCCAGCAGTAAAAACCCTTTGGACAGGGGAGGCAATGAGCAGTTCTTC. Amino acids: CASSKNPLDRGGNEQFF.

The count of this clone is one. The V and J genes are TRBV6-1 and TRBJ2-3, with a weak D call TRBD2 (6 bases). Germline CDR1 is MNHNS and CDR2 is SASEGT. There are 19 residues in the CDR3. V dropped 3 bases and J dropped 0 bases, with 22 bases sitting between them. In DNA, the CDR3 is TGTGCCAGCAGTGACTTTATTCTTTCGAGCGGGTCTAGCACAGATACGCAGTATTTT. It encodes CASSDFILSSGSSTDTQYF.

The chain employs TRBV19 and TRBJ2-1; weak D call: TRBD1 (5 bases). The CDR3 runs 13 residues. The ends were cut back, 6 bases at V and 5 bases at J, with 11 bases in the middle. The germline V gene encodes CDR1 LNHDA and CDR2 SQIVND (reference sequence). In DNA, the CDR3 is TGTGCCAGTAGGGGCAGGGTGGACAATGAGCAGTTCTTC. As protein: CASRGRVDNEQFF. Full variable domain (remainder filled in from reference TRBV19 and TRBJ2-1): DGGITQSPKYLFRKEGQNVTLSCEQNLNHDAMYWYRQDPGQGLRLIYYSQIVNDFQKGDIAEGYSVSREKKESFPLTVTSAQKNPTAFYLCASRGRVDNEQFFGPGTRLTVL.

The chain employs TRBV18 and TRBJ2-7, with D uncertain. The germline CDR1 and CDR2 sequences are KGHSH and LQKENI. This CDR3 region has 13 residues. Trimming removed 0 bases from V and 1 base from J, with 4 bases in between. For the CDR3, the DNA is TGTGCCAGCTCACCACCCGGTTCCTACGAGCAGTACTTC. This translates into CASSPPGSYEQYF.

Details on this clone: The same CDR3 can be traced to other DNA sequences in this sample. This rearrangement joins TRBV27 to TRBJ1-5; 10 bases are a match to TRBD1. After removal of 6 bases from V and 2 bases from J, the junction contained 4 bases not matched to a gene. CDR3 length: 15 amino acids. From germline, CDR1 is MNHEY and CDR2 SMNVEV (reference sequence). This CDR3 is CASSRDRGGNQPQHF. CDR3 sequence (DNA): TGTGCCAGCAGCAGGGACAGGGGAGGCAATCAGCCCCAGCATTTT.

The chain uses TRBV30 and TRBJ1-2; 8 nucleotides match TRBD1. The junction had 13 bases not matched to a gene; V was cut back by 3 bases and J by 10 bases. This CDR3 has 14 residues. Germline assignment: CDR1 GTSNPN and CDR2 SVGIG (reference sequence). The CDR3 loop reads CAWRAWGQEITYTF. Here the CDR3 DNA reads TGTGCCTGGAGGGCCTGGGGACAGGAGATTACCTACACCTTC.

The V and J genes are TRBV4-1 and TRBJ1-5, with 10 bases that match TRBD1. The CDR3 length is 17 residues. Germline CDR1 reads MGHRA; CDR2 reads YSYEKL. Unmatched junction bases numbered 9, after V lost 1 base and J lost 6 bases. For the CDR3, the DNA is TGCGCCAGCAGCCAAGGGGGACAGGGGCCACGCCGTCAGCCCCAGCATTTT. Its protein is CASSQGGQGPRRQPQHF.

The chain combines TRBV3-1 (or the pseudogene TRBV3-2) with TRBJ1-3, with TRBD1 as a possible D gene (6 bases). Germline V gives CDR1 LGHDT, CDR2 YNNKEL (reference sequence). This CDR3 spans 15 amino acids. V lost 2 bases and J 4 bases, leaving 12 bases between the germline ends. For the CDR3, the DNA is TGTGCCAGCAGCCAAAGCCAGGGGAGAGGAAACACCATATATTTT. Its protein is CASSQSQGRGNTIYF.

V usage is TRBV5-1 and J usage is TRBJ2-2; possibly TRBD1 for D (5 bases). CDR1 SGHRS and CDR2 YFSETQ come from the germline V gene. There are 14 residues in the CDR3. V dropped 4 bases and J dropped 2 bases, with 9 bases sitting between them. CDR3 nucleotide sequence: TGCGCCAGCAGCACGGACACAAACACCGGGGAGCTGTTTTTT. It yields the protein CASSTDTNTGELFF.

CDR3 amino acids: CASSQQGVTEAFF. CDR3 bases: TGTGCCAGCAGTCAACAGGGAGTGACTGAAGCTTTCTTT. The J gene is TRBJ1-1, the V gene TRBV27; D possibly corresponds to TRBD1 (6 bases). V lost 5 bases to trimming and J lost 5 bases, with 12 bases between them. Germline V gene lookup returns CDR1 MNHEY and CDR2 SMNVEV (reference sequence). The CDR3 contains 13 residues.

This clone has just one count. The chain is built from TRBV30 and TRBJ1-5; 11 bases line up with TRBD1. This CDR3 spans 14 amino acids. The junction had 4 bases not matched to a gene; V was cut back by 5 bases and J by 4 bases. Germline CDR1 reads GTSNPN; CDR2 reads SVGIG (reference sequence). CDR3 nucleotides: TGTGCCTGGCAGGGACAGGGGGGGAATCAGCCCCAGCATTTT. Translating it yields CAWQGQGGNQPQHF.

The chain recombines TRBV4-1 with TRBJ2-1, with 9 bases that match TRBD2. Losses at the gene ends were 2 bases for V and 0 bases for J; bases not matched to a gene: 5. Germline V gene lookup returns CDR1 MGHRA and CDR2 YSYEKL. The CDR3 contains 17 residues. The CDR3 spells CASSQRTSADSYNEQFF. CDR3 bases: TGCGCCAGCAGCCAACGGACTAGCGCCGACTCCTACAATGAGCAGTTCTTC.

The V gene is TRBV3-1 (or the pseudogene TRBV3-2), the J gene TRBJ1-1; D remains unclear. Germline loops: CDR1 LGHDT, CDR2 YNNKEL (reference sequence). The CDR3 extends over 14 amino acids. Trimming took 4 bases from V and 0 from J, leaving 9 bases between them. The DNA for the CDR3 is TGTGCCAGCAGCCCCCGGTCCATGAACACTGAAGCTTTCTTT. This encodes CASSPRSMNTEAFF.

CDR3 residues: CASMGQGRNYGYTF. CDR3 nucleotides: TGTGCCAGCATGGGGCAGGGGAGAAACTATGGCTACACCTTC. This sequence joins TRBV28 and TRBJ1-2; TRBD1 is a possible D gene (6 bases). Germline-derived CDR1 and CDR2 are MDHEN and SYDVKM. Trimming removed 7 bases from V and 2 bases from J, with 14 bases in between. The length of the CDR3 is 14 residues.

Turning to this clone: The sample carries other DNA sequences with the same CDR3. The rearrangement links TRBV18 to TRBJ2-5, with 8 positions matching TRBD2. This CDR3 has 15 residues. V trimming: 0 bases; J trimming: 4 bases; junction bases outside the gene matches: 4. The germline gives CDR1 KGHSH, CDR2 LQKENI. The CDR3 protein is CASSPPTGGGETQYF. In nucleotides, the CDR3 is TGTGCCAGCTCACCACCGACGGGAGGGGGAGAGACCCAGTACTTC.